This T cell receptor (beta chain) was recorded in a study of beta chain features in type 1 diabetes. Unmatched junction bases numbered 6, after V lost 4 bases and J lost 7 bases. Germline V gene sequence: CDR1 SGHRS, CDR2 YFSETQ. The CDR3 sequence is 14 residues long. The authors reverse transcribed all of the isolated RNA, so sequencing captured expressed TCRB transcripts. TCRdb's copy holds only in-frame clones and misses some; the assay was immunoSEQ multiplex PCR. The sample shows hundreds of thousands of clones, 15% to 17% of them seen only once. The specimen was naive CD4+ T cells from blood. The sequence was collected from a man aged 18 to 35 in good health. This chain joins TRBV5-1 and TRBJ2-1; 9 positions match TRBD1. The CDR3 DNA reads as TGCGCCAGCAGCCAGGGACAGGGTGGAAATGAGCAGTTCTTC. Translation: CASSQGQGGNEQFF.